Below, 9 T cell receptor beta chains from the same sample are listed, as sequenced in a study of shared clonotypes between healthy human individuals. Generated by immunoSEQ multiplex PCR, the TCRdb table keeps only in-frame clones and is missing some. The sample yields 1 million to 1.3 million clones, around 78% seen once. The source material was memory CD4+ T cells from PBMCs. Subset here: CD45RA-negative fraction. Source of these receptors: a man younger than 30 in good health. Some clones in this sample may be carry-over from other donors' samples.

Note on this clone: With a far larger clone one base away, a read error is the likely cause. The sample has other DNA sequences that encode this CDR3 too. V usage is TRBV29-1 and J usage is TRBJ2-5; D may match TRBD1 or TRBD2 (6 bases each). The CDR3 has 12 residues. The germline V gene encodes CDR1 SQVTM and CDR2 ANQGSEA. The V gene lost 6 bases and the J gene lost 3 bases, with 11 bases spanning the gap. The CDR3 nucleotides are TGCAGCGTCGAGAGGGGGGAAGAGACCCAGTACTTC. As protein: CSVERGEETQYF. Together with reference TRBV29-1 and TRBJ2-5, the CDR3 gives the full variable domain: SAVISQKPSRDICQRGTSLTIQCQVDSQVTMMFWYRQQPGQSLTLIATANQGSEATYESGFVIDKFPISRPNLTFSTLTVSNMSPEDSSIYLCSVERGEETQYFGPGTRLLVL.

This sequence joins TRBV20-1 and TRBJ2-7; D gene unclear. V was trimmed by 7 bases and J by 5 bases, leaving 9 bases between them. Looked up from germline, CDR1 is DFQATT and CDR2 is SNEGSKA (reference sequence). This CDR3 comprises 10 residues. CDR3 nucleotide sequence: TGCAGTGTCCCCGCTAACGAGCAGTACTTC. Amino acids: CSVPANEQYF.

This chain joins TRBV10-1 and TRBJ2-7; D is uncertain. Germline CDR1 reads WNHNN; CDR2 reads SYGVQD (reference sequence). V lost 3 bases and J lost 2, with 8 bases in between. The CDR3 is 13 amino acids. The CDR3, as DNA: TGCGCCAGCAGTGAACCGATCCCCTACGAGCAGTACTTC. It translates to CASSEPIPYEQYF.

The rearrangement uses TRBV19 and TRBJ2-7; tentative D call: TRBD1 (5 bases). There are 17 residues in the CDR3. V lost 5 bases to trimming and J lost 0 bases, with 20 bases between them. Germline V gene sequence: CDR1 LNHDA, CDR2 SQIVND (reference sequence). The CDR3 DNA is TGTGCCAGTAGTTCGCGCCTGGGGCCTGTAGTCTCCTACGAGCAGTACTTC. Amino acids: CASSSRLGPVVSYEQYF.

V gene TRBV4-1 combines with J gene TRBJ2-5; no definite D call. Germline CDR1 is MGHRA and CDR2 is YSYEKL. This CDR3 comprises 14 residues. The ends were cut back, 4 bases at V and 3 bases at J, with 12 bases in the middle. This chain's CDR3 is CASSPAAAKETQYF. In nucleotides, the CDR3 is TGCGCCAGCAGCCCAGCTGCGGCTAAAGAGACCCAGTACTTC.

V usage is TRBV29-1 and J usage is TRBJ1-2; 8 bases are a match to TRBD1. Losses at the gene ends were 1 base for V and 9 bases for J; bases not matched to a gene: 7. The CDR3 has 13 residues. CDR1 SQVTM and CDR2 ANQGSEA come from the germline V gene. In DNA, the CDR3 is TGCAGCGTTGAAGGGACAGGGAGGTTAAGCTACACCTTC. This sequence encodes CSVEGTGRLSYTF. Supplemented by reference TRBV29-1 and TRBJ1-2, the full variable domain reads SAVISQKPSRDICQRGTSLTIQCQVDSQVTMMFWYRQQPGQSLTLIATANQGSEATYESGFVIDKFPISRPNLTFSTLTVSNMSPEDSSIYLCSVEGTGRLSYTFGSGTRLTVV.

This clone was seen ten or more times. The chain employs TRBV6-1 and TRBJ1-3; D might be TRBD1 (6 bases). V was shortened by 5 bases and J by 4 bases, with 15 bases between the two germline ends. The CDR3 is 15 residues long. Germline loops: CDR1 MNHNS, CDR2 SASEGT. CDR3 in amino acids: CASSPQGLGGNTIYF. Written as DNA, the CDR3 is TGTGCCAGCAGTCCGCAGGGGCTGGGCGGAAACACCATATATTTT.

CDR3 protein: CASDRQGRMNTEAFF. The CDR3 DNA is TGTGCCAGCGACCGACAGGGACGGATGAACACTGAAGCTTTCTTT. This chain connects TRBV28 to TRBJ1-1, with 7 bases fitting TRBD1. The CDR3 has 15 amino acids. Germline V lookup: CDR1 MDHEN, CDR2 SYDVKM. V shed 8 bases and J 0 bases; nucleotides not matched to a gene: 9.

This rearrangement joins TRBV28 to TRBJ2-2; D is possibly TRBD1 (6 bases). Germline CDR1 and CDR2: MDHEN and SYDVKM. The V end was cut by 2 bases, the J end by 1 base, with 20 bases between. CDR3 length: 19 amino acids. DNA of the CDR3: TGTGCCAGCAGTTTACTCCCGACAGGCACCTCAGGGAACACCGGGGAGCTGTTTTTT. It is translated as CASSLLPTGTSGNTGELFF.